This T cell receptor beta chain was found in a study of blood T cell repertoires in COVID-19. It was within 2 weeks before study entry that exposed participants met a COVID-19 case. Per the authors' pipeline: Scientists estimated how many nucleated cells there were by amplifying reference gene primers. Measured with immunoSEQ multiplex PCR; TCRdb has only the in-frame clones, and not every one. For V, J and clone size, that table is used; D and trimming come from the DNA. The sample yields 250,000 or so clones, around 90% seen once. Trimming shortened V by 3 bases and J by 3 bases, and 8 bases separated the two germline ends. Germline values: CDR1 MDHEN, CDR2 SYDVKM. The CDR3 is 13 amino acids.

Specimen: PBMCs or T cells enriched from blood (not recorded which). This chain links TRBV28 with TRBJ1-2, with unresolved D. The origin of this receptor is a man aged 50-59 years who had been exposed to COVID-19. CDR3 bases: TGTGCCAGCAGTTTCCAGGCCCACTATGGCTACACCTTC. Protein sequence: CASSFQAHYGYTF.